A selection of T cell receptor beta chains follows, all from one sample in a study of blood T cell repertoires in COVID-19. Here immunoSEQ multiplex PCR was the method, and the copy in TCRdb shows in-frame clones only, minus some. The top ten hold just over 6.5% of the sample, which has about 120,000 clones, 85% seen once. Sequenced material: peripheral blood. Receptors were obtained from a man aged 80 or over with active or convalescent COVID-19. CDR3s include the opening cysteine and the closing phenylalanine or tryptophan. A D gene is named only where the DNA matches it firmly. Not every row has a clone size; where given, it reads once, few, many or a size class.

TRBV12-2	once	TRBJ1-1	.	CASRPHRVGAEAFF	TGTGCAAGTCGCCCCCACAGGGTTGGGGCTGAAGCTTTCTTT
TRBV3-1/TRBV3-2	.	TRBJ1-6	TRBD1	CASTIGQGNSPLHF	TGTGCCAGCACGATTGGACAGGGTAACTCACCCCTCCACTTT
TRBV28	.	TRBJ1-2	.	CASTSPDGGNGYTF	TGTGCCAGCACCTCACCGGACGGAGGAAATGGCTACACCTTC
TRBV23-1	few	TRBJ1-3	.	CASSQDKGQFDTIYF	TGCGCCAGCAGTCAAGATAAAGGACAGTTTGACACCATATATTTT
TRBV3-1/TRBV3-2	.	TRBJ2-7	TRBD1	CASSQAQGDRGYEQYF	TGTGCCAGCAGCCAAGCCCAGGGGGACAGGGGCTACGAGCAGTACTTC
TRBV6-5	.	TRBJ1-2	.	CASSYASRDTYGYTF	TGTGCCAGCAGTTATGCCTCCCGGGACACCTATGGCTACACCTTC
TRBV15	.	TRBJ2-5	TRBD2	CATGGLAGERQQETQYF	TGTGCCACCGGAGGACTAGCGGGGGAGAGACAACAAGAGACCCAGTACTTC
TRBV4-3	.	TRBJ1-2	.	CASSQDSPAPGYGYTF	TGCGCCAGCAGCCAAGATTCCCCGGCCCCGGGCTATGGCTACACCTTC
TRBV28	.	TRBJ1-1	TRBD1	CASTYRGTEAFF	TGTGCCAGCACCTACAGGGGAACTGAAGCTTTCTTT
TRBV4-1	.	TRBJ2-5	TRBD2	CASSQDLVASGTRETQYF	TGCGCCAGCAGCCAAGATCTCGTGGCTAGCGGGACGAGGGAGACCCAGTACTTC
TRBV28	once	TRBJ1-4	.	CASSPGEKLFF	TGTGCCAGCAGCCCGGGGGAAAAACTGTTTTTT
TRBV28	.	TRBJ2-2	.	CASSLLGGAKNTGELFF	TGTGCCAGCAGTTTACTCGGCGGGGCGAAAAACACCGGGGAGCTGTTTTTT
TRBV4-3	few	TRBJ1-1	TRBD1	CASSRTTGGYTEAFF	TGCGCCAGCAGCCGCACGACAGGGGGCTACACTGAAGCTTTCTTT
TRBV29-1	.	TRBJ1-2	TRBD1	CSVERGQGISGYTF	TGCAGCGTTGAGCGGGGACAGGGAATCAGTGGCTACACCTTC
TRBV6-5	.	TRBJ1-2	.	CASTPAGEANYGYTF	TGTGCCAGCACTCCTGCGGGGGAAGCTAACTATGGCTACACCTTC
TRBV4-2	.	TRBJ2-2	TRBD2	CASSHSLAVTGELFF	TGTGCCAGCAGCCACTCACTAGCGGTAACCGGGGAGCTGTTTTTT
TRBV29-1	.	TRBJ1-5	TRBD1	CSVAGTDPNQPQHF	TGCAGCGTTGCCGGGACAGACCCCAATCAGCCCCAGCATTTT
TRBV7-2	once	TRBJ2-3	TRBD1	CASSLEVGQGGIDTQYF	TGTGCCAGCAGCTTAGAGGTGGGACAGGGAGGGATAGATACGCAGTATTTT
TRBV7-2	.	TRBJ1-6	TRBD1	CASSYRTGGDSPLHF	TGTGCCAGCAGCTACAGGACAGGGGGGGATTCACCCCTCCACTTT
TRBV7-9	.	TRBJ1-5	TRBD1	CASTLDRGGNQPQHF	TGTGCCAGCACCCTGGACAGGGGCGGCAATCAGCCCCAGCATTTT
TRBV7-2	.	TRBJ1-2	.	CASSPPGTSSVYTF	TGTGCCAGCAGCCCACCCGGGACTTCGTCGGTCTACACCTTC
TRBV19	.	TRBJ1-6	.	CASSIGGNSPLHF	TGTGCCAGTAGTATTGGGGGGAATTCACCCCTCCACTTT
TRBV5-5	.	TRBJ1-4	.	CASSLTGSDEKLFF	TGTGCCAGCAGCTTGACAGGGTCCGATGAAAAACTGTTTTTT
TRBV3-1/TRBV3-2	once	TRBJ2-1	TRBD2	CASSQEGSGRVNEQFF	TGTGCCAGCAGCCAAGAAGGTAGCGGGAGAGTGAATGAGCAGTTCTTC
TRBV29-1	.	TRBJ2-1	TRBD1	CSVVFRTGKYARVINNEQFF	TGCAGCGTTGTTTTCCGGACAGGGAAATACGCGCGCGTTATTAACAATGAGCAGTTCTTC
TRBV9	.	TRBJ2-7	.	CASSPGGGRASYEQYF	TGTGCCAGCAGCCCAGGGGGCGGGAGGGCCTCCTACGAGCAGTACTTC
TRBV7-8	.	TRBJ1-1	TRBD1	CASSRQGRTEAFF	TGTGCCAGCAGCCGACAGGGTAGGACTGAAGCTTTCTTT
TRBV6-5	.	TRBJ1-5	.	CASTPAGDQPQHF	TGTGCCAGCACCCCCGCGGGGGATCAGCCCCAGCATTTT
TRBV10-2	.	TRBJ2-5	TRBD1	CASSEQGQGVSRKTQYF	TGCGCCAGCAGTGAGCAGGGACAGGGGGTGTCAAGGAAGACCCAGTACTTC
TRBV7-2	.	TRBJ1-1	.	CASSGGNTEAFF	TGTGCCAGCAGTGGCGGGAACACTGAAGCTTTCTTT
TRBV3-1/TRBV3-2	.	TRBJ1-5	TRBD1	CASSPPGGSNQPQHF	TGTGCCAGCAGCCCACCAGGGGGAAGCAATCAGCCCCAGCATTTT
TRBV10-3	once	TRBJ2-5	TRBD1	CAISESIGTGGRETQYF	TGTGCCATCAGTGAGTCGATAGGGACAGGGGGCAGAGAGACCCAGTACTTC
TRBV5-3	once	TRBJ2-7	TRBD1	CARSSDRAGSYEQYF	TGTGCCAGAAGCTCGGACAGGGCGGGCTCCTACGAGCAGTACTTC
TRBV5-5	.	TRBJ2-7	TRBD2	CASSLGLAEVYEQYF	TGTGCCAGCAGCTTGGGACTAGCGGAAGTGTACGAGCAGTACTTC
TRBV7-8	.	TRBJ1-4	.	CASSFGQSTNEKLFF	TGTGCCAGCAGCTTCGGACAGTCAACTAATGAAAAACTGTTTTTT
TRBV5-1	once	TRBJ1-4	TRBD1	CASSFWDRESKLFF	TGCGCCAGCAGCTTCTGGGACAGGGAGAGTAAACTGTTTTTT
TRBV12-3/TRBV12-4	.	TRBJ2-7	.	CASNKGVYEQYF	TGTGCCAGCAATAAGGGGGTCTACGAGCAGTACTTC
TRBV7-8	.	TRBJ2-7	TRBD1	CASSPDRVGEQYF	TGTGCCAGCAGCCCCGACAGGGTAGGCGAGCAGTACTTC
TRBV2	once	TRBJ1-4	.	CASNLGTAGGEKLFF	TGTGCCAGCAATCTAGGAACAGCGGGGGGCGAAAAACTGTTTTTT
TRBV6-5	.	TRBJ2-7	.	CASRAPRQSSYEQYF	TGTGCCAGCAGAGCGCCGAGACAGAGCTCCTACGAGCAGTACTTC
TRBV5-4	.	TRBJ2-1	.	CASSISGLKYNEQFF	TGTGCCAGCAGCATATCGGGACTCAAATACAATGAGCAGTTCTTC
TRBV6-5	.	TRBJ1-4	.	CASRAGMGGVEKLFF	TGTGCCAGCAGAGCAGGGATGGGAGGTGTTGAAAAACTGTTTTTT
TRBV6-2/TRBV6-3	.	TRBJ2-1	TRBD1	CASSLTGGPYNEQFF	TGTGCCAGCAGTCTGACAGGGGGCCCCTACAATGAGCAGTTCTTC
TRBV5-5	.	TRBJ1-1	TRBD1	CASSLAAGGSGTEAFF	TGTGCCAGCAGCTTGGCGGCAGGGGGGAGTGGTACTGAAGCTTTCTTT
TRBV3-1/TRBV3-2	.	TRBJ2-2	TRBD2	CASSRGTSGRTGELFF	TGTGCCAGCAGCCGAGGGACTAGCGGGAGGACCGGGGAGCTGTTTTTT
TRBV19	.	TRBJ1-1	.	CASRPGERNTEAFF	TGTGCCAGTAGGCCCGGGGAGAGAAACACTGAAGCTTTCTTT
TRBV29-1	once	TRBJ2-7	.	CSVVPRVNTGREQYF	TGCAGCGTAGTCCCCAGGGTAAATACCGGCCGAGAGCAGTACTTC
TRBV25-1	.	TRBJ2-7	TRBD2	CASSDPAGGSYEQYF	TGTGCCAGCAGTGATCCAGCGGGGGGCTCCTACGAGCAGTACTTC
TRBV10-3	.	TRBJ1-2	TRBD1	CAISESDRAYGYTF	TGTGCCATCAGTGAGTCGGACAGGGCCTATGGCTACACCTTC
TRBV7-9	.	TRBJ1-2	.	CASSQTRGDYGYTF	TGTGCCAGCAGCCAGACCAGGGGAGACTATGGCTACACCTTC
TRBV6-5	.	TRBJ1-2	.	CASIPPGVIYGYTF	TGTGCCAGCATCCCCCCGGGGGTGATCTATGGCTACACCTTC
TRBV27	.	TRBJ1-2	.	CASSFSSFNYGYTF	TGTGCCAGCAGTTTTAGCTCCTTTAACTATGGCTACACCTTC
TRBV3-1/TRBV3-2	.	TRBJ1-3	TRBD1	CASSSASTGAGNTIYF	TGTGCCAGCAGCTCGGCCTCTACAGGGGCCGGAAACACCATATATTTT
TRBV7-8	many	TRBJ2-7	.	CASSLARGAEQYF	TGTGCCAGCAGCTTAGCGCGGGGAGCCGAGCAGTACTTC
TRBV7-2	.	TRBJ1-3	.	CASSLNLLLSGNTIYF	TGTGCCAGCAGCTTAAACCTACTCCTCTCTGGAAACACCATATATTTT